This T cell receptor (beta chain) was sequenced in a study of blood T cell repertoires in COVID-19. About the research overall: Sources were T cells, B-cell-depleted T cells, or PBMCs; the material itself was cDNA or gDNA.

Germline-derived CDR1 and CDR2 are SNHLY and FYNNEI. Trimming removed 2 bases at V and 5 bases at J, with 9 bases between. There are 13 residues in the CDR3. The Seattle patients, enrolled during active infection, were followed longitudinally. In the source study's methods: Estimation of nucleated cell counts relied on the amplification of reference gene primers. Clones were sequenced by immunoSEQ multiplex PCR, and TCRdb holds only the in-frame ones, with some missing. That table gives V, J and clone size, and the DNA gave D and trimming. Of about 300,000 clones listed, 85% to 90% are singletons. The sample consisted of peripheral blood. The V and J genes are TRBV2 and TRBJ1-1; D gene unclear. The TCR sequence derives from a woman aged 25 to 39 with COVID-19, enrolled during active disease. CDR3 amino acids: CASSETRGTEAFF. CDR3 in DNA: TGTGCCAGCAGTGAAACGCGCGGGACTGAAGCTTTCTTT.